The 26 T cell receptor beta chains below come from one sample, sequenced in a study of beta chain features in type 1 diabetes (dated by TCRdb to about 2018). To prepare the library, the immunoSEQ multiplex PCR assay was applied. The High Capacity cDNA Reverse Transcription Kit was used to reverse transcribe all of the isolated RNA, meaning that expressed TCRB transcripts were what got sequenced. Entries here come from immuneACCESS through TCRdb and include only in-frame sequences with V and J called. Some clones fail to appear in such tables; in the studies checked, an unresolved V gene covers under half of the shortfall, and the cause of the remainder is unknown. The sample profile shows about 42,000 clones; 50% of them were found once. The ten largest clones add up to about 0.25% of the sample. Sequenced input: stem cell memory CD4+ T cells from blood. In light of the paper, this sample's cell subset or site label describes: stem cell-like memory CD4+ T cells. All receptors come from a woman aged 25 to 39 in good health.

The chain couples TRBV19 to TRBJ1-1; D remains unclear. Trimming took off 0 bases at V and 4 bases at J, with 15 bases between the two ends. The CDR3 is 16 amino acids. Germline lookup yields CDR1 LNHDA and CDR2 SQIVND (reference sequence). The CDR3 sequence: CASSIDSYSLGTEAFF. CDR3 nucleotide sequence: TGTGCCAGTAGTATAGATTCGTACAGTCTCGGCACTGAAGCTTTCTTT.

The rearrangement uses TRBV11-3 and TRBJ2-1, with D unclear. Germline CDR1 is SGHNT and CDR2 is YENEEA. The CDR3 covers 16 residues. The V and J ends lost 1 base and 0 bases respectively, with 10 bases between them. The CDR3 is CASSLGGASSYNEQFF. The CDR3 coding sequence is TGTGCCAGCAGCTTAGGTGGTGCTAGCTCCTACAATGAGCAGTTCTTC.

This clone was observed a handful of times. The chain recombines TRBV7-9 with TRBJ2-7; 7 nucleotides agree with TRBD1. Trimming removed 5 bases from V and 2 bases from J; junction bases left unmatched: 9. Per the germline V gene, CDR1 is SEHNR and CDR2 is FQNEAQ (reference sequence). The CDR3 contains 15 residues. The CDR3 loop is CASSPPGTDTYEQYF. The CDR3 DNA reads as TGTGCCAGCAGCCCCCCCGGGACAGATACCTACGAGCAGTACTTC.

This clone was seen repeatedly, ten times or more. In DNA, the CDR3 is TGTGCCAGCAGCCTGCATCCCCTTGGACAGGGGGCGGATACGCAGTATTTT. Translated, it gives CASSLHPLGQGADTQYF. The chain carries TRBV7-2 and TRBJ2-3; TRBD1 matches 11 bases. Germline trimming cut 5 bases from V and 6 bases from J; bases unmatched to any gene: 13. The CDR3 extends over 17 amino acids. Germline V gene data show CDR1 as SGHTA and CDR2 as FQGNSA.

The chain couples TRBV19 to TRBJ2-5; perhaps TRBD2 as D (5 bases). CDR3 length: 14 amino acids. Germline V gives CDR1 LNHDA, CDR2 SQIVND (reference sequence). V was cut by 5 bases and J by 2 bases, with 12 bases left in between. CDR3 DNA: TGTGCCAGTAGTTCCCTGACGGGACAAGAGACCCAGTACTTC. This encodes CASSSLTGQETQYF. Complete variable domain (other parts from reference TRBV19 and TRBJ2-5): DGGITQSPKYLFRKEGQNVTLSCEQNLNHDAMYWYRQDPGQGLRLIYYSQIVNDFQKGDIAEGYSVSREKKESFPLTVTSAQKNPTAFYLCASSSLTGQETQYFGPGTRLLVL.

The chain has TRBV2 and TRBJ1-5, with 8 positions matching TRBD1. Per the germline V gene, CDR1 is SNHLY and CDR2 is FYNNEI. The CDR3 is made up of 14 amino acids. The V and J ends lost 6 bases and 1 base, in that order; junction bases with no gene match: 2. The CDR3 spells CASSRDRSNQPQHF. As DNA, the CDR3 is TGTGCCAGCAGCCGGGACAGGAGCAATCAGCCCCAGCATTTT.

This chain links TRBV11-2 with TRBJ1-2, with D uncertain. Germline loops: CDR1 SGHAT, CDR2 FQNNGV. The CDR3 has 15 amino acids. Trimming removed 2 bases from V and 3 bases from J, with 13 bases in between. The CDR3, as DNA: TGTGCCAGCAGCTTACTCGGGGATGTGGACTATGGCTACACCTTC. Protein: CASSLLGDVDYGYTF.

This clone was seen a handful of times. The rearrangement links TRBV4-3 to TRBJ1-5; 7 nucleotides align to TRBD1. Germline CDR1 and CDR2: LGHNA and YSLEER. V lost 3 bases and J lost 6; bases outside the gene matches: 5. This CDR3 has 14 residues. The CDR3 spells CASSQRQGGQPQHF. DNA of the CDR3: TGCGCCAGCAGCCAGCGACAGGGAGGTCAGCCCCAGCATTTT.

The genes are TRBV7-3 and TRBJ2-2, with unresolved D. The CDR3 has 16 residues. V was pared by 3 bases and J by 0 bases, with 11 bases between. Germline CDR1 is SGHTA and CDR2 is FQGTGA. The CDR3 here is CASSFKVAANTGELFF. The CDR3, as DNA: TGTGCCAGCAGCTTCAAGGTCGCGGCGAACACCGGGGAGCTGTTTTTT.

The chain recombines TRBV2 with TRBJ2-1, with 9 nucleotides matching TRBD2. The CDR3 is made up of 18 amino acids. Germline lookup yields CDR1 SNHLY and CDR2 FYNNEI. Trimming removed 6 bases from V and 3 bases from J; junction bases left unmatched: 15. The CDR3 loop reads CASSAWPPGLADYNEQFF. As DNA, the CDR3 is TGTGCCAGCAGCGCATGGCCCCCGGGACTAGCAGACTACAATGAGCAGTTCTTC.

About this clone itself: The junction departs from the called germline gene at one end, perhaps through a read error. CDR3 region: CASSRGTSFYNEQFF. CDR3 nucleotides: TGTGCTAGCAGCCGGGGGACTAGCTTCTACAATGAGCAGTTCTTC. The chain uses TRBV7-7 and TRBJ2-1, with 9 bases identical to TRBD2. From germline, CDR1 is SSHAT and CDR2 FNYEAQ (reference sequence). This CDR3 region has 15 residues.

This clone was recorded a few times. V is TRBV28 and J is TRBJ1-5, with D possibly matching TRBD1 (6 bases). Germline V gene lookup returns CDR1 MDHEN and CDR2 SYDVKM. The CDR3 contains 13 residues. V dropped 10 bases and J dropped 6 bases, with 16 bases sitting between them. In DNA form, the CDR3 reads TGTGCCACTGAAAGGGACAAAACTCAGCCCCAGCATTTT. This encodes CATERDKTQPQHF.

The chain's CDR3 is CASIPGVGGSGANVLTF. The CDR3 DNA follows: TGTGCCAGCATACCTGGGGTAGGGGGATCTGGGGCCAACGTCCTGACTTTC. The rearrangement links TRBV7-9 to TRBJ2-6; tentatively, D is TRBD1 (6 bases). CDR3 size: 17 residues. Germline V gene data show CDR1 as SEHNR and CDR2 as FQNEAQ (reference sequence). The V end lost 7 bases, the J end lost 1 base, and 17 bases lay between the germline ends.

This chain connects TRBV6-1 to TRBJ2-7; 7 positions agree with TRBD2. This CDR3 has 13 residues. Germline V gives CDR1 MNHNS, CDR2 SASEGT. Unmatched junction bases numbered 3, after V lost 4 bases and J lost 3 bases. CDR3 DNA sequence: TGTGCCAGCAGTGGGGACTACTACTACGAGCAGTACTTC. It specifies CASSGDYYYEQYF.

The gene calls are TRBV5-1 and TRBJ2-5; the D gene is possibly TRBD1 (6 bases). The V and J ends lost 0 bases and 1 base respectively, with 10 bases between them. CDR3 length equals 15 residues. Germline loops: CDR1 SGHRS, CDR2 YFSETQ. Written as DNA, the CDR3 is TGCGCCAGCAGCTTGGGACAGGCCGGCCAAGAGACCCAGTACTTC. It is translated as CASSLGQAGQETQYF.

The chain recombines TRBV11-2 with TRBJ2-5; 9 bases are a match to TRBD2. TRBJ2-7 explains the end of the DNA better; the J call may be wrong. The germline CDR1 and CDR2 sequences are SGHAT and FQNNGV. This CDR3 region has 16 residues. The CDR3 DNA sequence: TGTGCCAGCAGCTTGGAGACTAGCGGCAGAGGCTACGAGCAGTACTTC. It encodes CASSLETSGRGYEQYF.

This rearrangement joins TRBV28 to TRBJ1-2; perhaps TRBD1 as D (5 bases). CDR1 and CDR2 (germline): MDHEN, SYDVKM. The CDR3 contains 13 residues. V shed 7 bases and J shed 5 bases, with 14 bases lying between them. The CDR3 nucleotides read TGTGCCAGCATCACAGGTGACCAATATGGCTACACCTTC. Translation: CASITGDQYGYTF.

The chain carries TRBV29-1 and TRBJ1-1; 8 bases map to TRBD1. The CDR3 consists of 14 residues. Germline CDR1 SQVTM, CDR2 ANQGSEA. Trimming removed 4 bases from V and 1 base from J; junction bases left unmatched: 5. CDR3 protein: CSVALDRANTEAFF. In DNA, the CDR3 is TGCAGCGTTGCCCTGGACAGGGCGAACACTGAAGCTTTCTTT.

The chain is built from TRBV6-1 and TRBJ2-7, with TRBD1 identical over 7 bases. Germline trimming cut 8 bases from V and 6 bases from J; bases unmatched to any gene: 7. This CDR3 contains 12 residues. CDR1 and CDR2 from the germline V gene are MNHNS and SASEGT. Here the CDR3 reads CASVKGASEQYF. The CDR3 DNA is TGTGCCAGCGTGAAGGGGGCTAGCGAGCAGTACTTC.

A single count supports this clone. The chain carries TRBV5-8 and TRBJ1-4, with TRBD1 identical over 7 bases. Trimming cost V 2 bases and J 3 bases; bases outside gene matches: 10. There are 17 residues in the CDR3. Germline CDR1 and CDR2: SGHTS and YDEGEE. Here the CDR3 DNA reads TGTGCCAGCAGCTTTCGGCTCCAGGGGGGAGCTAATGAAAAACTGTTTTTT. Amino acid sequence: CASSFRLQGGANEKLFF.

V and J are TRBV10-3 and TRBJ1-1; maybe TRBD1 (5 bases). The germline CDR1 and CDR2 sequences are ENHRY and SYGVKD. The CDR3 runs to 13 residues. Trimming removed 6 bases from V and 1 base from J, with 9 bases in between. The CDR3 reads CAIRWGGNTEAFF. DNA for the CDR3: TGTGCCATCAGGTGGGGGGGGAACACTGAAGCTTTCTTT.

The V and J genes are TRBV27 and TRBJ2-1; possibly TRBD1 for D (5 bases). CDR3 size: 17 residues. Trimming left V 6 bases short and J 1 base short, with 19 bases between. Germline V lookup: CDR1 MNHEY, CDR2 SMNVEV (reference sequence). DNA for the CDR3: TGTGCCAGCAGATCCCACCGACAGATGGGATCCTACAATGAGCAGTTCTTC. It specifies CASRSHRQMGSYNEQFF.

This clone was counted between two and nine times. This chain connects TRBV11-3 to TRBJ2-1; D may be TRBD1 (5 bases). Deletions cut 5 bases from V and 3 bases from J, with 14 bases between. The CDR3 is made up of 15 amino acids. Germline V gene lookup returns CDR1 SGHNT and CDR2 YENEEA. The CDR3 is CASSKTQGNYNEQFF. In nucleotides, the CDR3 is TGTGCCAGCAGCAAGACGCAGGGAAACTACAATGAGCAGTTCTTC.

The chain is built from TRBV5-1 and TRBJ2-7, with TRBD2 matching 11 bases. The germline V gene encodes CDR1 SGHRS and CDR2 YFSETQ. The CDR3 runs 14 residues. V lost 3 bases and J lost 4; bases outside the gene matches: 3. The CDR3 DNA follows: TGCGCCAGCAGCTATAGCGGGAGGGAATACGAGCAGTACTTC. It yields the protein CASSYSGREYEQYF.

This chain joins TRBV19 and TRBJ2-7; D unresolved. V lost 6 bases to trimming and J lost 3 bases, with 9 bases between them. The CDR3 spans 12 residues. In germline, CDR1 is LNHDA, CDR2 SQIVND (reference sequence). The CDR3 DNA is TGTGCCAGTAGCATGGAGTACTACGAGCAGTACTTC. Translated, it gives CASSMEYYEQYF.

This clone has just a few counts. The chain carries TRBV5-6 and TRBJ2-7; 9 nucleotides agree with TRBD1. The germline gives CDR1 SGHDT, CDR2 YYEEEE. The CDR3 spans 15 residues. Unmatched junction bases numbered 11, after V lost 4 bases and J lost 6 bases. The CDR3 is CASSKTGGLDGEQYF. In DNA, the CDR3 is TGTGCCAGCAGCAAGACAGGGGGACTTGATGGCGAGCAGTACTTC. Using reference TRBV5-6 and TRBJ2-7 for the parts outside the CDR3, the full variable domain is DAGVTQSPTHLIKTRGQQVTLRCSPKSGHDTVSWYQQALGQGPQFIFQYYEEEERQRGNFPDRFSGHQFPNYSSELNVNALLLGDSALYLCASSKTGGLDGEQYFGPGTRLTVT.